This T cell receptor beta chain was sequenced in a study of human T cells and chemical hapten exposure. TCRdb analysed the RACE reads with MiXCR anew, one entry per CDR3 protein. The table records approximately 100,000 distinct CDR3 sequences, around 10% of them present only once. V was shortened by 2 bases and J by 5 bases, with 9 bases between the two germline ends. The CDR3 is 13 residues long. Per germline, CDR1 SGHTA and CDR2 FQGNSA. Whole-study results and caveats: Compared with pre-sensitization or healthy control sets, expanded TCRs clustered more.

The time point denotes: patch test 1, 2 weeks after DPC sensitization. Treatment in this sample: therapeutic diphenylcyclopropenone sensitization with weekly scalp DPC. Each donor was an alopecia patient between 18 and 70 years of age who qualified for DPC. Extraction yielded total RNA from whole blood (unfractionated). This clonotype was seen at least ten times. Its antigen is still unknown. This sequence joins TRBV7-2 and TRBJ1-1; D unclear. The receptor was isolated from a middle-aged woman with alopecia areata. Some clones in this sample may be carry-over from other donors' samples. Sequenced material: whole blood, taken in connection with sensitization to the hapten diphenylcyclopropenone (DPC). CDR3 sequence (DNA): TGTGCCAGCAGCTTATGGGGTGGGACTGAAGCTTTCTTT. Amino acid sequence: CASSLWGGTEAFF.